This T cell receptor (beta chain) came from a study of T cells in localized non-small cell lung cancer. Findings and caveats of the study: Within adjacent lung there appeared a median approximately 58 of the top 100 tumor clones.

The CDR3 contains 16 residues. V shed 2 bases and J shed 0 bases, with 14 bases lying between them. Germline V gives CDR1 SGHVS, CDR2 FNYEAQ. This clone came up once. Its antigen is undetermined. Here immunoSEQ multiplex PCR was the method, and the copy in TCRdb shows in-frame clones only, minus some. Of nearly 15,000 clones detected, around 83% appear once; the ten largest clones hold around a quarter. The chain employs TRBV7-6 and TRBJ2-7; perhaps D is TRBD1 or TRBD2 (6 bases each). The input for sequencing was peripheral blood, taken before any cancer treatment. This receptor was obtained from a female donor aged 60 or older with stage I squamous cell lung carcinoma. This CDR3 is CASSLRRGVSSYEQYF. The CDR3 nucleotides are TGTGCCAGCAGCTTACGGAGGGGGGTTAGCTCCTACGAGCAGTACTTC.